Shown below are 6 T cell receptor beta chains from a single sample sequenced in a study of Ad26.COV2.S vaccination and SARS-CoV-2 variants. As to treatment: roughly 20 received Ad26.COV2.S at low or high dose, single or two shots; about 5 received placebo; per-sample allocation not given. The samples date from day 63 after the first vaccine or placebo injection. Sequenced by immunoSEQ multiplex PCR; TCRdb stores in-frame clones only, minus some. The sample shows a few hundred thousand clones, about 90% of them seen only once. The sequencing here drew on peripheral blood, taken in a trial of Ad26.COV2.S vaccine versus placebo. Receptors originate from a person aged 18-65 years who received the Ad26.COV2.S COVID-19 vaccine or a placebo.

V is TRBV7-2 and J is TRBJ1-2, with D perhaps TRBD1 (6 bases). Trimming cost V 1 base and J 5 bases, with 14 bases left between them. CDR1 is SGHTA, CDR2 FQGNSA, per germline. This CDR3 is built from 15 residues. DNA for the CDR3: TGTGCCAGCAGCTTAGACAGGGCAACTTATTATGGCTACACCTTC. Encoded protein: CASSLDRATYYGYTF. Variable domain in full (rest from reference TRBV7-2 and TRBJ1-2): GAGVSQSPSNKVTEKGKDVELRCDPISGHTALYWYRQSLGQGLEFLIYFQGNSAPDKSGLPSDRFSAERTGGSVSTLTIQRTQQEDSAVYLCASSLDRATYYGYTFGSGTRLTVV.

The rearrangement uses TRBV6-5 and TRBJ1-1, with D unresolved. This CDR3 spans 13 amino acids. Germline V lookup: CDR1 MNHEY, CDR2 SVGAGI. Between the trimmed V and J ends, which lost 5 bases and 10 bases, there was a span of 17 bases. CDR3 coding DNA: TGTGCCAGCAGTCCGGGCCTCACCGGTGGAGCTTTCTTT. It is translated as CASSPGLTGGAFF.

The CDR3 protein is CASDFRGQGGETQYF. The CDR3 region has the DNA TGTGCCAGCGACTTCAGGGGACAGGGTGGGGAGACCCAGTACTTC. This chain uses TRBV6-5 with TRBJ2-5, with TRBD1 matching over 9 bases. V lost 8 bases, J lost 5 bases, and 12 bases stayed unmatched. There are 15 residues in the CDR3. CDR1 and CDR2 (germline): MNHEY, SVGAGI.

This clone was counted once. Other DNA sequences of this sample code for an identical CDR3. This chain uses TRBV28 with TRBJ1-1; D may be TRBD1 (5 bases). V lost 1 base to trimming and J lost 6 bases, with 6 bases between them. This CDR3 has 12 residues. The germline gives CDR1 MDHEN, CDR2 SYDVKM. The CDR3 loop is CASSLSGSEAFF. CDR3 nucleotides: TGTGCCAGCAGTTTATCAGGGTCTGAAGCTTTCTTT.

This clone was detected a few times. V usage is TRBV7-9 and J usage is TRBJ1-6, with TRBD1 as a possible D gene (5 bases). Germline V gene lookup returns CDR1 SEHNR and CDR2 FQNEAQ (reference sequence). The CDR3 extends over 14 amino acids. Trimming removed 3 bases at V and 7 bases at J, with 10 bases between. The CDR3 protein is CASSFVTGNSPLHF. CDR3 DNA: TGTGCCAGCAGCTTTGTTACAGGCAATTCACCCCTCCACTTT. Complete variable domain (other parts from reference TRBV7-9 and TRBJ1-6): DTGVSQNPRHKITKRGQNVTFRCDPISEHNRLYWYRQTLGQGPEFLTYFQNEAQLEKSRLLSDRFSAERPKGSFSTLEIQRTEQGDSAMYLCASSFVTGNSPLHFGNGTRLTVT.

Turning to this clone: In the same sample, other DNA sequences code for this CDR3. This chain joins TRBV12-3 or TRBV12-4 and TRBJ2-5; D is possibly TRBD1 (5 bases). This CDR3 contains 11 residues. Trimming cost V 6 bases and J 4 bases, with 6 bases left between them. Here the CDR3 DNA reads TGTGCCAGCAGAAGGGGAGAGACCCAGTACTTC. This encodes CASRRGETQYF.